The entry below gives a single T cell receptor (beta chain) sequence along with its context. This clonotype occurred many times. Its binding antigen is unknown. No clone much larger than this one lies a single base away; base qualities are absent. The method was RACE. The listed sequencing device is NextSeq 500. During library preparation, unique molecular identifiers were attached to individual cDNA molecules so that TCRs could be counted quantitatively and reproducibly. From each blood RNA sample, both TCR alpha and TCR beta chains were sequenced. The authors' analysis ran thus. Samples had a median of roughly 99,000 TCRs, with a range from 23,224 to 690,600. V, J and CDR3 annotation of the TCR reads was carried out using the Decombinator software suite. To make PS versus PT1 abundance plots, every sample was subsampled to the same number of TCRs (28,000). Expanded TCRs were defined as absent before sensitization and observed at least eight times at the 2-week time point. TCRdb ran its own pipeline on the public reads, namely fastp trimming at Q25 and MiXCR clone calling, and kept in-frame beta chains. CDR3 protein duplicates are merged, each entry listing the most common genes and DNA. Here the V and J calls rest on TCRdb's processing, not on the authors' analysis. This sample lists 75,000 to 95,000 distinct CDR3 sequences; roughly 9.6% were detected once. Under 2.5% of the sample is held by the ten biggest clonotypes.

This record comes from a study of human T cells and chemical hapten exposure (dated by TCRdb to the early 2020s). At the level of the whole study: For sensitization, 2% DPC in acetone was applied to a roughly 2 cm by roughly 2 cm area of upper inner arm skin. Patients additionally received weekly therapeutic DPC doses to the scalp throughout the approximately 25-week study period. Patch tests used Finn chambers with 0.01% DPC on the upper back, scored after 6 days by International Contact Dermatitis Research Group standards. The patient cohort, mostly female, included alopecia areata with under or over 50% scalp involvement, alopecia totalis and alopecia universalis. Libraries were pooled for sequencing, and variation in per-sample TCR yields was attributed mainly to small differences in library volumes within the pool. This study followed changes in the peripheral blood TCR repertoire in vivo during primary and secondary sensitization of alopecia patients to the hapten diphenylcyclopropenone (DPC). Blood was sampled from patients pre-sensitization (week 0) and at 2, 6 and about 24 weeks after DPC sensitization. Twenty-nine alopecia patients provided blood for TCR sequencing at one to four time points (pre-sensitization, 2, 6 and 24 weeks).

The germline V gene supplies CDR1 SQVTM and CDR2 ANQGSEA. Counted from cysteine to phenylalanine, this CDR3 has 13 amino acids. Only the CDR3 DNA is retained, 39 bases long and in frame from the first base. Trimming costs V 7 bases and J 0 bases, and their ends lie 12 bases apart. The paper as a whole reports these results and caveats: DPC sensitization did not change the number of TCRs with a frequency above 1 in 1000, and there was no evidence of changes in global repertoire structure. The number of PT1 expanded TCRs positively correlated with patch test score, significant at thresholds 8, 16 and 32 but not 4. All patients had alopecia, a presumed autoimmune disease, so their immune response might differ from that of healthy individuals. Repeated subsampling changed both the strength of the expansion versus patch-test correlation and the threshold at which that correlation became significant. Compared with pre-sensitization or healthy control sets, expanded TCRs formed significantly more large CDR3 similarity clusters, which is consistent with antigen-driven responses.

Explained via the paper, the time point label denotes: patch test 2, 6 weeks after DPC sensitization. The treatment or condition label of this sample denotes: therapeutic diphenylcyclopropenone sensitization with weekly scalp DPC. At each patch-test visit, blood was drawn before the patch test was applied. Patients were considered eligible if aged 18 to 70, diagnosed with alopecia and deemed suitable for DPC therapy, and patients were excluded if pregnant. Total RNA was extracted from unfractionated whole blood collected in Tempus Blood RNA tubes. Material: whole blood, obtained in connection with sensitization to the hapten diphenylcyclopropenone (DPC). This TCR was sampled from a man aged 35 to 55 with alopecia areata. Some clones in this sample may be carry-over from other donors' samples. This receptor chain uses TRBV29-1 and TRBJ1-2, with a tentative D gene TRBD1 over 5 matching bases. This receptor carries the CDR3 CSGGTDPNYGYTF. At the DNA level, the sequence is TGCAGCGGAGGGACGGACCCTAACTATGGCTACACCTTC.